The source of this T cell receptor (beta chain) is a study of blood T cells in healthy people across ages. This clonotype occurred a few times. For the second PCR, which ran for 7 to 11 cycles, a sample-barcoded 5' primer and a J-beta primer mix were used. Each CDR3 protein gets one entry after TCRdb re-called the 5' RACE reads with MiXCR. The sample carries around 780,000 distinct CDR3 sequences, roughly 25% recorded once. Trimming cost V 4 bases and J 8 bases; bases outside gene matches: 4. The CDR3 length is 15 residues. Looked up from germline, CDR1 is SNHLY and CDR2 is FYNNEI. The sample also formed part of further work on T cells of mothers and their children.

The receptor was isolated from a boy between 5 and 17 years old in good health. The sequenced sample consisted of blood. This chain links TRBV2 with TRBJ2-1; 14 nucleotides match TRBD2. In DNA form, the CDR3 reads TGTGCCAGCAGTGTCCGGACTAGCGGGGGGTATGAGCAGTTCTTC. Its protein product is CASSVRTSGGYEQFF.